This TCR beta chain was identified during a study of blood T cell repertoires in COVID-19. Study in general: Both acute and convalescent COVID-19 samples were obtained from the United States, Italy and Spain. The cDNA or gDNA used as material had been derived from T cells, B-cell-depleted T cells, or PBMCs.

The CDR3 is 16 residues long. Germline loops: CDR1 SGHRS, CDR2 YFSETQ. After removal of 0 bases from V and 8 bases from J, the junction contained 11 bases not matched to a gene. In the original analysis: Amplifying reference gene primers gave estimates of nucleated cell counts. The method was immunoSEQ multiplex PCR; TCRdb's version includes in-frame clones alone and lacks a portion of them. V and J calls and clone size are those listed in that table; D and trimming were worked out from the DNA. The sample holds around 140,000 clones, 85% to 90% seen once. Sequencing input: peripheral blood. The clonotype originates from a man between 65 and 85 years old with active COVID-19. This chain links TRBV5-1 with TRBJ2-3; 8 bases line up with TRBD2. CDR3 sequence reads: CASSLAISGDGGTQYF. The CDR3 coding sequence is TGCGCCAGCAGCTTGGCTATTAGCGGGGACGGGGGTACGCAGTATTTT.